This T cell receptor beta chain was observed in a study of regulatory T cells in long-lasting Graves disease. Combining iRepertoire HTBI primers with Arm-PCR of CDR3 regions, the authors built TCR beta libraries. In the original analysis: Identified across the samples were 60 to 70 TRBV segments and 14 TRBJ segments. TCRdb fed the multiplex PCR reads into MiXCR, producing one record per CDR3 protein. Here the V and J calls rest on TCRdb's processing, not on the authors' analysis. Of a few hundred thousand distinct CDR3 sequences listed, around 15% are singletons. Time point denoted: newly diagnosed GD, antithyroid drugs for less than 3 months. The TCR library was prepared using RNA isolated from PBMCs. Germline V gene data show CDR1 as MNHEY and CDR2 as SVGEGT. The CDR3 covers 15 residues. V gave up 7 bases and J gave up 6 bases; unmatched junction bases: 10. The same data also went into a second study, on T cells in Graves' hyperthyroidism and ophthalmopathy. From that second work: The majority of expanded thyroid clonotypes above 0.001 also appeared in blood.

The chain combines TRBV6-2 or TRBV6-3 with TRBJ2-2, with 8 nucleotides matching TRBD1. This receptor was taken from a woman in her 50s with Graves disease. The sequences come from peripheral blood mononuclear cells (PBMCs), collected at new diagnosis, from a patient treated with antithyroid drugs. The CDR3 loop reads CASILDRAIAGELFF. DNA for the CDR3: TGTGCCAGCATCCTGGACAGGGCAATCGCCGGGGAGCTGTTTTTT.